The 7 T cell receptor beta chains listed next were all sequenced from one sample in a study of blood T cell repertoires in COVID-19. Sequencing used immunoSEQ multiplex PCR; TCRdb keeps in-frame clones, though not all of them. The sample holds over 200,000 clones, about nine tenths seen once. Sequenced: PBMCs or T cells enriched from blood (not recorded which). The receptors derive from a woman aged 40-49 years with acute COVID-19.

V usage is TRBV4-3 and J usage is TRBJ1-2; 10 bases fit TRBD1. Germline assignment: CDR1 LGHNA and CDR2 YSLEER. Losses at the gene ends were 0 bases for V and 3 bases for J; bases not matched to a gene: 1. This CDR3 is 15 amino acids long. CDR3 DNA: TGCGCCAGCAGCCAAGAAGGGACAGGGGACTATGGCTACACCTTC. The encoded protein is CASSQEGTGDYGYTF.

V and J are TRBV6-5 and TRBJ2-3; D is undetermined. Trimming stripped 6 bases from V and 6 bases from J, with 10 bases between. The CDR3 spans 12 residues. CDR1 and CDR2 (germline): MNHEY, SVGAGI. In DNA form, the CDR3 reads TGTGCCAGCAGGCCTAGTTGGGATACGCAGTATTTT. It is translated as CASRPSWDTQYF.

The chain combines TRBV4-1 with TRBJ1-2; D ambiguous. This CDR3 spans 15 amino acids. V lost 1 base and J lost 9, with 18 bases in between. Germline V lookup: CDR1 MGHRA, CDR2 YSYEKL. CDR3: CASSQGDGGGRSYTF. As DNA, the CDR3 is TGCGCCAGCAGCCAAGGGGATGGTGGAGGGAGAAGCTACACCTTC.

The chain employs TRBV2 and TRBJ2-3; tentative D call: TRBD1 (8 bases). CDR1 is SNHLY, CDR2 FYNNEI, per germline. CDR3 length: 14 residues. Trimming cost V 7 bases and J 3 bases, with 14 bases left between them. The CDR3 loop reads CASKTGGGTDTQYF. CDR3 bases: TGTGCCAGCAAAACAGGGGGGGGGACAGATACGCAGTATTTT.

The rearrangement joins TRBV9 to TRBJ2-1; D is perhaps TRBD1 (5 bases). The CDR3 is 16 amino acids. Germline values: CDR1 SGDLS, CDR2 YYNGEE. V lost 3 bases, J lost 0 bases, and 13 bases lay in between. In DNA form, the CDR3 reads TGTGCCAGCAGCGACCGTCCAGGGTTCTCCTACAATGAGCAGTTCTTC. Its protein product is CASSDRPGFSYNEQFF.

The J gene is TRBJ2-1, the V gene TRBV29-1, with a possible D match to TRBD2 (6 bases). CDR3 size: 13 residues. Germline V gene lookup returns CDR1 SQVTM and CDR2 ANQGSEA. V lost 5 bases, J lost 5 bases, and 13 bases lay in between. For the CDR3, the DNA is TGCAGCGTTCTTGGGAGGCGGGACAATGAGCAGTTCTTC. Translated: CSVLGRRDNEQFF.

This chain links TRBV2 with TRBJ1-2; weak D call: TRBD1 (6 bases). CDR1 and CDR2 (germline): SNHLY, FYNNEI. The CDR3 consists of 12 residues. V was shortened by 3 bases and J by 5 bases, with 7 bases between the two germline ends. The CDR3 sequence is CASSEDSYGYTF. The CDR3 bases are TGTGCCAGCAGTGAGGACAGTTATGGCTACACCTTC.